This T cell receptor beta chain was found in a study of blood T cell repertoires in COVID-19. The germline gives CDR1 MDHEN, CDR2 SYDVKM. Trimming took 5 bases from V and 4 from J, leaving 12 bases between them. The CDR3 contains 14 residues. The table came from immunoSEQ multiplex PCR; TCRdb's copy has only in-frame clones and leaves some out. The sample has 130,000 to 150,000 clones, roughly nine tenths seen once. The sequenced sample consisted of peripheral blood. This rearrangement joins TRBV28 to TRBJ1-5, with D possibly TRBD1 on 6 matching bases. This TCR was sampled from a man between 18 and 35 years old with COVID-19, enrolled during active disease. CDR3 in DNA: TGTGCCAGCAGTCCCCCGCAGGGGAATCAGCCCCAGCATTTT. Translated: CASSPPQGNQPQHF.